This T cell receptor beta chain is drawn from a study of blood T cell repertoires in COVID-19. The table came from immunoSEQ multiplex PCR; TCRdb's copy has only in-frame clones and leaves some out. Found here are fewer than 150,000 clones, roughly four fifths of them singletons; the top ten hold over 15%. Sequenced material: PBMCs or T cells enriched from blood (not recorded which). This TCR came from a man aged 25 to 40 who had recovered from COVID-19.

The CDR3 DNA reads as TGCGCCAGTAGCCCGGACTCTACCTACGAGCAGTACTTC. It encodes CASSPDSTYEQYF. J is TRBJ2-7 and V is TRBV10-1; a weak D match, TRBD2 (5 bases). Germline CDR1 reads WNHNN; CDR2 reads SYGVQD (reference sequence). V gave up 9 bases and J gave up 2 bases, with 14 bases separating them. The CDR3 totals 13 residues.